A selection of T cell receptor beta chains follows, all from one sample in a study of blood T cell repertoires in COVID-19. Generated by immunoSEQ multiplex PCR, the TCRdb table keeps only in-frame clones and is missing some. The table includes approximately 480,000 clones, about nine tenths detected once. Sequencing was done on a sample of PBMCs or T cells enriched from blood (not recorded which). The receptor set was obtained from a young woman who had recovered from COVID-19. Each CDR3 is given with its conserved first and last residue. The D gene is left open where the match is weak.

J,D,V,DNA,CDR3
TRBJ1-4,-,TRBV28,TGTGCCAGCACTTACTCCTCAGGGTCCCGTAATGAAAAACTGTTTTTT,CASTYSSGSRNEKLFF
TRBJ2-6,-,TRBV5-4,TGTGCCAGCAGCTTGGGGGGGGACAGACGTCCTGGGGCCAACGTCCTGACTTTC,CASSLGGDRRPGANVLTF
TRBJ1-2,TRBD1,TRBV3-1/TRBV3-2,TGTGCCAGCAGAAGAGGGGGCATCGAGGGTGGCTACACCTTC,CASRRGGIEGGYTF
TRBJ2-7,-,TRBV5-5,TGTGCCAGCAGCTTGGGATGGAGCTCCTACGAGCAGTACTTC,CASSLGWSSYEQYF
TRBJ1-5,TRBD1,TRBV6-5,TGTGCCAGCAGTCTCGACAGGGGGAAGGATCAGCCCCAGCATTTT,CASSLDRGKDQPQHF
TRBJ1-3,-,TRBV3-1/TRBV3-2,TGTGCCAGCAGCCGTTCGAACACCATATATTTT,CASSRSNTIYF
TRBJ1-2,TRBD1,TRBV19,TGTGCTACCAGTTACCTTATTGACAGGGGGTATGACTATGGCTACACCTTC,CATSYLIDRGYDYGYTF
TRBJ1-2,TRBD1,TRBV15,TGTGCCACCTCTACAGGGGGTGTCGGCTACACCTTC,CATSTGGVGYTF
TRBJ2-1,-,TRBV11-2,TGTGCCAGCAGCTTAGTCCAAAGAACGGGGGCCTACAATGAGCAGTTCTTC,CASSLVQRTGAYNEQFF
TRBJ1-6,TRBD1,TRBV28,TGTGCCAGCAGTGTCGGGACAGTAAATTCACCCCTCCACTTT,CASSVGTVNSPLHF
TRBJ1-2,TRBD1,TRBV2,TGTGCCAGCAGTCGGGACAGACGTCTGGGCTACACCTTC,CASSRDRRLGYTF
TRBJ1-1,-,TRBV5-1,TGCGCCAGCAGCTCGACCAACCTTGCTACTGGGGGGACTGAAGCTTTCTTT,CASSSTNLATGGTEAFF
TRBJ2-1,-,TRBV27,TGTGCCAGCAGTTTTCCGTCTGCTATGAAGCAGTTCTTC,CASSFPSAMKQFF
TRBJ2-3,TRBD2,TRBV6-5,TGTGCCAGCAGTTACTCAACTAGCGGGTCAGATACGCAGTATTTT,CASSYSTSGSDTQYF